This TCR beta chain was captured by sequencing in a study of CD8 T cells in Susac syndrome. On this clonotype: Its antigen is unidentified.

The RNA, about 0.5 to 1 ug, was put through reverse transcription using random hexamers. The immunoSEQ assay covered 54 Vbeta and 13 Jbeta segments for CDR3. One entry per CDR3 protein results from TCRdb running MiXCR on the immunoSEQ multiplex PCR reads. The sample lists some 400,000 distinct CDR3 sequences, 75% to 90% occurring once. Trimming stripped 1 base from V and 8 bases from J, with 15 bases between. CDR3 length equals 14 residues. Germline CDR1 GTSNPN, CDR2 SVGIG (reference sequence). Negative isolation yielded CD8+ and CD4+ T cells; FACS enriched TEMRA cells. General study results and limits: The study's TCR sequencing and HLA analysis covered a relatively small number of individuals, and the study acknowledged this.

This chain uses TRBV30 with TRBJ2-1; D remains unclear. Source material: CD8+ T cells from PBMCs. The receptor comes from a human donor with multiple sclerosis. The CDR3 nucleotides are TGTGCCTGGAGTGGCGTGGGGTGGGCGGATGAGCAGTTCTTC. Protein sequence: CAWSGVGWADEQFF.